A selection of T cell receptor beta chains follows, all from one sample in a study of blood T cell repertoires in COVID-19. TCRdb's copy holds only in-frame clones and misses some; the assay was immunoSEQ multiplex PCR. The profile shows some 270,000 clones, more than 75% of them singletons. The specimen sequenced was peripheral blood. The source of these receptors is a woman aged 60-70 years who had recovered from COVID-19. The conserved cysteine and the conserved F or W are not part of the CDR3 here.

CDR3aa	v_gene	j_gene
ASSTLRHVYEQY	TRBV21-1	TRBJ2-7
ASRRDREGQPQH	TRBV27	TRBJ1-5
ASSQRDRGNQPQH	TRBV4-1	TRBJ1-5
ASSLNQGGRDGYT	TRBV5-1	TRBJ1-2
ASTGGVGQPQH	TRBV6-5	TRBJ1-5
ASSQGGGHSYNEQF	TRBV14	TRBJ2-1
ASRLAPSYEQY	TRBV6-5	TRBJ2-7
ASSGGQGLSGYT	TRBV2	TRBJ1-2
ASSQGRRTGGAGGYT	TRBV3-1/TRBV3-2	TRBJ1-2
ASSPPTGLLYGYT	TRBV18	TRBJ1-2
ASSLVSLGELF	TRBV11-2	TRBJ2-2
ASSLPARGNTIY	TRBV11-2	TRBJ1-3
ASSLQTAYEQY	TRBV11-2	TRBJ2-7
ASSFQVSGNTIY	TRBV28	TRBJ1-3
ASSAWDRGENTIY	TRBV9	TRBJ1-3
ASSGSAGQETQY	TRBV19	TRBJ2-5
ASSSTGRGELF	TRBV27	TRBJ2-2
AAGGWDYGYT	TRBV19	TRBJ1-2
ASSPGGISNQPQH	TRBV18	TRBJ1-5
ASAFFGRPGVQPQH	TRBV27	TRBJ1-5
ASSLQGNTGELF	TRBV11-2	TRBJ2-2
ASSYGAEIEKLF	TRBV6-5	TRBJ1-4
ASSTSTLAGNSPLH	TRBV9	TRBJ1-6
ASSTHLAGAGGEQF	TRBV5-6	TRBJ2-1
ASSSQGLAGSSYNEQF	TRBV7-2	TRBJ2-1
ASSLNMNTEAF	TRBV27	TRBJ1-1
ASSRTGGSTEAF	TRBV9	TRBJ1-1
ASSFSGTLTGELF	TRBV6-2/TRBV6-3	TRBJ2-2
ASSSVGASWDTQY	TRBV7-3	TRBJ2-3
ASSVAGEWT	TRBV9	TRBJ1-2
ASSLSWTSGGSASNEQF	TRBV3-1/TRBV3-2	TRBJ2-1
ASSLDRVTEAF	TRBV11-3	TRBJ1-1
ASSQGRWGYT	TRBV19	TRBJ1-2
ASSPLLPGTSSYEQY	TRBV18	TRBJ2-7
ASSIDLWGQGRVGNQPQH	TRBV19	TRBJ1-5
ASSLVTSSYNEQF	TRBV11-2	TRBJ2-1
ASSLGTGAPLEQY	TRBV13	TRBJ2-7
ASSFERDQETQY	TRBV5-6	TRBJ2-5
ASSDEGGSPLH	TRBV6-4	TRBJ1-6
ASTLPPGQGSCYEQY	TRBV27	TRBJ2-7
ASSQDAATRGNIQY	TRBV3-1/TRBV3-2	TRBJ2-4
ASRPGTGGSYEQY	TRBV27	TRBJ2-7
ASSLVTSGGRVDTQY	TRBV5-1	TRBJ2-3
ASSLRSGLAGTLSSYNEQF	TRBV7-3	TRBJ2-1
ASSIGLGEEGTEAF	TRBV19	TRBJ1-1
ASSPTGVTDTQY	TRBV7-2	TRBJ2-3
ASSAHGTGGPLNYGYT	TRBV5-1	TRBJ1-2
ASSMDREETQY	TRBV19	TRBJ2-5
ASSQQSGTEAF	TRBV14	TRBJ1-1
ASSIRQGNQPQH	TRBV6-5	TRBJ1-5
ASSLAGGPYNEQF	TRBV7-7	TRBJ2-1
ASSRTGTGNSPLH	TRBV6-5	TRBJ1-6
ASSTTGGTEAF	TRBV18	TRBJ1-1
ASVARVDTGELF	TRBV6-5	TRBJ2-2
ASSWGVANTGELF	TRBV5-1	TRBJ2-2